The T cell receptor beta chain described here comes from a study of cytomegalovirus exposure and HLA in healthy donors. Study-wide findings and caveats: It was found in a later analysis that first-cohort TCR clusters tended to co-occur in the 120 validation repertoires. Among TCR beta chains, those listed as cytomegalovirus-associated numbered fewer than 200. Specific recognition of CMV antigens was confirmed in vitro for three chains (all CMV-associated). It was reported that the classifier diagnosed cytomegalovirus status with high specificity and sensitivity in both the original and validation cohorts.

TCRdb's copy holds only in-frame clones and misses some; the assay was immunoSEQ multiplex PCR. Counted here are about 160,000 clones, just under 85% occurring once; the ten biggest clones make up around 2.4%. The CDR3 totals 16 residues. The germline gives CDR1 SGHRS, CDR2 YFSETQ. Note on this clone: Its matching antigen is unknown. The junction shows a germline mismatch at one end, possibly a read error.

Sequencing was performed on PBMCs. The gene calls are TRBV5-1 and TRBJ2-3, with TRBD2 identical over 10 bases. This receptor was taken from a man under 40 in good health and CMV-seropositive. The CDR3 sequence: CASSLVPSGGTDTQYF. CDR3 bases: TGCGCCAGCAGCTTGGTTCCTAGCGGGGGCACGGATACGCAGTATTTT.